The TCR beta chain described here comes from a study of blood T cell repertoires in COVID-19 (dated by TCRdb to the early 2020s). With regard to the full study: Samples from collaborators originated in the United States, Italy and Spain and spanned both the acute and convalescent phases of COVID-19. The sample metadata nearly always contained a de-identified subject ID, COVID-19 status, age in years and sex. The dataset comprised deeply sampled blood TCRbeta repertoires from subjects exposed to, actively infected with, or recovered from COVID-19. The material from the prospective study consisted of cDNA or gDNA derived from T cells, B-cell-depleted T cells, or PBMCs. The repertoires were released in a freely available public database intended as a resource for research on the immune response to SARS-CoV-2. Where available, HLA class I and class II types were taken from metadata supplied by the sample provider and were not determined by assay-based typing. Samples were obtained from the ongoing ImmuneRACE study (first 160 participants) and from some 1,200 subjects provided by 6 global collaborators.

CDR1 and CDR2, per the germline V gene, are SGHRS and YFSETQ. The CDR3 holds 13 amino acids from the cysteine to the phenylalanine. Of the read, only the CDR3 DNA is kept; its 39 bases are in frame from base 1. The junction carries 9 bases between V and J, which are trimmed by 0 bases and 6 bases respectively. The paper's findings and limits, for the study overall: Clinical and demographic metadata were provided uncurated, with the amount varying by source and participant.

Collaborating institutions collected whole blood in K2EDTA tubes following their own protocols. For TCRbeta analysis, collaborators shipped samples as frozen whole blood, isolated PBMCs, or DNA extracted from either of those sample types. TCRbeta CDR3 regions were amplified from genomic DNA using the immunoSEQ Assay, a bias-controlled multiplex PCR. Under the source paper's analysis protocol: The number of nucleated cells in each sample was estimated from the amplification of reference gene primers within the assay. To quantify the absolute abundance of each unique TCRbeta CDR3 rearrangement, sequence reads were collapsed and filtered. Productive Simpson clonality was computed per sample as the square root of Simpson's diversity index over productive rearrangements. Imported from immuneACCESS, the table was reduced by TCRdb to in-frame sequences with V and J called. These copies leave out some clones; in studies compared against another copy, an unresolved V gene accounts for under half, and the cause of the remainder is not known. The V and J calls and clone size come from that table; D and trimming were worked out from the DNA. The sample records approximately 170,000 clones, less than 90% of which are singletons. The top ten clones comprise roughly 25% of the sample.

Note on this clone: What this receptor recognizes is not known. Base qualities are missing; no much larger clone stands one base away.

Sequences were obtained from peripheral blood. The chain is assembled from TRBV5-1 and TRBJ1-2; no D gene is confidently identified. The TCR was taken from a man aged 55 to 70 with acute or convalescent COVID-19. The CDR3 amino acid sequence is: CASSLAGVHGYTF. The nucleotide sequence reads TGCGCCAGCAGCTTGGCAGGCGTCCATGGCTACACCTTC.